These 4 T cell receptor beta chains share one sample of origin, sequenced in a study of blood T cell repertoires in COVID-19. Here immunoSEQ multiplex PCR was the method, and the copy in TCRdb shows in-frame clones only, minus some. The sample has 90,000 to 120,000 clones, roughly 89% seen once. Material for sequencing was peripheral blood. The receptors derive from a human donor in a cohort sampled during active COVID-19.

The rearrangement uses TRBV6-5 and TRBJ2-3, with 9 bases fitting TRBD1. Trimming cost V 2 bases and J 3 bases; bases outside gene matches: 3. CDR1 is MNHEY, CDR2 SVGAGI, per germline. This CDR3 has 15 amino acids. The CDR3 DNA is TGTGCCAGCAGTTACACAGGGGGCGTAACAGATACGCAGTATTTT. Protein product: CASSYTGGVTDTQYF.

This clone was seen once. The rearrangement uses TRBV7-9 and TRBJ2-7, with D perhaps matching TRBD1 (5 bases). Germline assignment: CDR1 SEHNR and CDR2 FQNEAQ (reference sequence). This CDR3 is built from 18 residues. Deletions cut 5 bases from V and 0 bases from J, with 23 bases between. The CDR3 region has the DNA TGTGCCAGCAGCGCGAACCAGGGAAAGGGGTATCCCTCCTACGAGCAGTACTTC. Protein: CASSANQGKGYPSYEQYF.

The gene calls are TRBV7-9 and TRBJ2-7; tentatively, D is TRBD1 (7 bases). This CDR3 comprises 12 residues. Trimming took 4 bases from V and 6 from J, leaving 10 bases between them. Germline values: CDR1 SEHNR, CDR2 FQNEAQ (reference sequence). This CDR3 reads CASSSQGGEQYF. The CDR3, as DNA: TGTGCCAGCAGCTCGCAGGGGGGCGAGCAGTACTTC.

This chain joins TRBV6-6 and TRBJ2-1, with D maybe TRBD1 (5 bases). The CDR3 contains 15 residues. Germline V lookup: CDR1 MNHNY, CDR2 SVGAGI (reference sequence). V was shortened by 0 bases and J by 7 bases, with 13 bases between the two germline ends. For the CDR3, the DNA is TGTGCCAGCAGTTACTCGGCAGGGCTCGGGAATGAGCAGTTCTTC. Translating gives CASSYSAGLGNEQFF.